These T cell receptor beta chains were read from a single sample in a study of blood T cell repertoires in COVID-19. Assay: immunoSEQ multiplex PCR; the TCRdb copy retains only in-frame clones and omits some. The data hold about 98,000 clones, with 70% to 90% observed a single time. Sequencing used peripheral blood. All receptors come from a man aged 35-49 years with active or convalescent COVID-19. Both conserved end residues are part of each CDR3. The D gene is left open where the match is weak. A row's size may be missing; if present it is once, few, many or a size class.

TGTGCCAGCAGCTACGCCGGGACTCCCTACGAGCAGTACTTC	CASSYAGTPYEQYF	once	TRBV2	14	.	TRBJ2-7
TGTGCCAGCAGCCCCCTTAGGGGGAACGATGAAAAACTGTTTTTT	CASSPLRGNDEKLFF	.	TRBV4-2	15	.	TRBJ1-4
TGTGCCAGCAGCGTAGGACTAGGGGTGATCCTCCCCTCCTACAATGAGCAGTTCTTC	CASSVGLGVILPSYNEQFF	.	TRBV9	19	.	TRBJ2-1
TGTGCCAGCAGTTTATCCCCCCGGGGCGGGGGGTCCTACGAGCAGTACTTC	CASSLSPRGGGSYEQYF	.	TRBV27	17	TRBD2	TRBJ2-7
TGTGCCATCAGTGAAGGGACAGGGGAGGAAAAACTGTTTTTT	CAISEGTGEEKLFF	.	TRBV10-3	14	TRBD1	TRBJ1-4
TGTGCCAGCAGCGCGGGGGCGCGGGACACAGATACGCAGTATTTT	CASSAGARDTDTQYF	.	TRBV5-4	15	.	TRBJ2-3
TGTGCCAGCCGACGAAGGGGTAGCAATCAGCCCCAGCATTTT	CASRRRGSNQPQHF	.	TRBV27	14	.	TRBJ1-5
TGTGCCAGCAGTTACGGCGGGGGAAACTATGGCTACACCTTC	CASSYGGGNYGYTF	.	TRBV6-5	14	.	TRBJ1-2
TGTGCCAGCAGCTTGACTAGCGGGGGGGCGGGGGCCAACGTCCTGACTTTC	CASSLTSGGAGANVLTF	.	TRBV11-2	17	TRBD2	TRBJ2-6
TGCGCCAGCGGTCAACAGGGGAACACTGAAGCTTTCTTT	CASGQQGNTEAFF	.	TRBV5-1	13	.	TRBJ1-1
TGCGCCAGCAGCTCGACAGGGTACCAAGAGACCCAGTACTTC	CASSSTGYQETQYF	.	TRBV5-1	14	TRBD1	TRBJ2-5
TGCGCCAGCAGCCAAGAGGGCGGGGTTGAGCAGTTCTTC	CASSQEGGVEQFF	once	TRBV4-1	13	.	TRBJ2-1